A selection of T cell receptor beta chains follows, all from one sample in a study of T cell repertoires in cytomegalovirus infection. No antigen has been assigned to these receptors. TCRdb re-derived calls from the reads in MiXCR, one entry per CDR3 protein. The table records 700,000 to 900,000 distinct CDR3 sequences, 29% of them present only once. The sample in question was cultured CD8+ T cells from PBMCs, obtained from culture after CMV antigen stimulation. The receptors were gathered from a human donor in good health (CMV status not recorded). Some clones in this sample may be carry-over from other donors' samples. CDR3s include the opening cysteine and the closing phenylalanine or tryptophan. Fields, in order: V gene, D gene, J gene, clone size, CDR3 DNA, CDR3 protein. A D gene is named only where the DNA matches it firmly. Rows give clone size only sometimes, using once, few, many, or a class for an expanded clone.

v_call: TRBV7-9; d_call: .; j_call: TRBJ1-2; clone_size: many; cdr3_nt: TGTGCCAGCAGCCGAGGGATGGAAAACGGGAACTATGGCTACACCTTC; cdr3_aa: CASSRGMENGNYGYTF
v_call: TRBV27; d_call: TRBD1; j_call: TRBJ2-4; clone_size: few; cdr3_nt: TGTGCCAGCAGTCCATCGGGACAGACAAAAAACATTCAGTACTTC; cdr3_aa: CASSPSGQTKNIQYF
v_call: TRBV18; d_call: .; j_call: TRBJ2-1; clone_size: .; cdr3_nt: TGTGCCAGCTCACCCGTAATCTACAATGAGCAGTTCTTC; cdr3_aa: CASSPVIYNEQFF
v_call: TRBV12-3/TRBV12-4; d_call: TRBD1; j_call: TRBJ1-5; clone_size: .; cdr3_nt: TGTGCCAGCAGTTTTGTTAGACAGGGGGGGAAGAGTAATCAGCCCCAGCATTTT; cdr3_aa: CASSFVRQGGKSNQPQHF
v_call: TRBV6-8; d_call: .; j_call: TRBJ2-2; clone_size: .; cdr3_nt: TGTGCCAGCAGATTCACCGGGGAGCTGTTTTTT; cdr3_aa: CASRFTGELFF
v_call: TRBV4-1; d_call: .; j_call: TRBJ1-1; clone_size: .; cdr3_nt: TGCGCCAGCAGCCAAGATGGCAGGGGAATGGCGAACACTGAAGCTTTCTTT; cdr3_aa: CASSQDGRGMANTEAFF
v_call: TRBV7-9; d_call: TRBD2; j_call: TRBJ2-1; clone_size: few; cdr3_nt: TGTGCCAGCAGCGGAAGGGACAAGGAGGGCGGGGGGGCCTACAATGAGCAGTTCTTC; cdr3_aa: CASSGRDKEGGGAYNEQFF
v_call: TRBV19; d_call: .; j_call: TRBJ2-1; clone_size: .; cdr3_nt: TGTGCCAGTAGTATTTTACAGGGTGGCTCCTACAATGAGCAGTTCTTC; cdr3_aa: CASSILQGGSYNEQFF
v_call: TRBV11-2; d_call: .; j_call: TRBJ1-4; clone_size: .; cdr3_nt: TGTGCCAGCAGCTTAGAAAGGACAGCGCATAATGAAAAACTGTTTTTT; cdr3_aa: CASSLERTAHNEKLFF
v_call: TRBV6-5; d_call: .; j_call: TRBJ2-1; clone_size: .; cdr3_nt: TGTGCCAGCAGTTACGGTCTAACCTCCTACAATGAGCAGTTCTTC; cdr3_aa: CASSYGLTSYNEQFF